What follows describes a single T cell receptor beta chain. Its antigen is not identified. These data come from a study of cytomegalovirus exposure and HLA in healthy donors. Study findings and constraints: Among TCR beta chains, those listed as cytomegalovirus-associated numbered around 160. In a later analysis, TCR association rates varied by HLA locus: DRB1 most, HLA-C fewest.

PCR employed 60 Vbeta and 13 Jbeta primers. In the authors' workflow: The authors later counted about 80 million unique TCR beta chains, around 9.9 million of them shared. Measured with immunoSEQ multiplex PCR; TCRdb has only the in-frame clones, and not every one. The V and J calls and clone size are taken from that table; D and trimming were inferred from the DNA. The profile shows about 130,000 clones, over 70% of them singletons. With 4 bases clipped from V and 5 bases from J, the junction kept 8 bases outside the gene matches. This CDR3 region has 15 residues. The sequence was collected from a woman in her thirties or forties in good health and CMV-seronegative. The V gene is TRBV5-3, the J gene TRBJ1-4; 7 bases match TRBD1. TRBV5-3 is designated an ORF whose function remains uncertain. The sample taken for sequencing was PBMCs. CDR3 sequence (DNA): TGTGCCAGAAGCAGATCCGGGACAGAGAATGAAAAACTGTTTTTT. Translated, it gives CARSRSGTENEKLFF.